Listed below are T cell receptor beta chains from one sample, sequenced in a study of regulatory T cells in long-lasting Graves disease. TCRdb independently ran MiXCR on the multiplex PCR reads; one entry per CDR3 protein. Of around 460,000 distinct CDR3 sequences listed, 11% to 15% are singletons. The same data also went into a second study, on T cells in Graves' hyperthyroidism and ophthalmopathy.

The sample was peripheral blood mononuclear cells (PBMCs), taken at new diagnosis, from a patient treated with antithyroid drugs. These receptors all stem from a woman between 50 and 59 years old with Graves disease. Each CDR3 is given with its conserved first and last residue. The D gene is left open where the match is weak. Clone size is not always given. Where it is, it says once, few, many or a class for expanded clones.

V gene	clone size	J gene	D gene	CDR3 DNA	CDR3 protein
TRBV20-1	many	TRBJ1-2	.	TGCAGTGCTAGAGATCCCCTTAACTATGGCTACACCTTC	CSARDPLNYGYTF
TRBV7-2	many	TRBJ1-1	.	TGTGCCAGCAGCTTAGCAGGGACGACTGAAGCTTTCTTT	CASSLAGTTEAFF
TRBV5-1	many	TRBJ2-7	.	TGCGACAGCGCGCCGGGACCTTACGAGCAGTACTTC	CDSAPGPYEQYF
TRBV7-8	many	TRBJ1-2	TRBD1	TGTGCCAGCAGCTTAGCGGCAGGGGGCTATGGCTACACCTTC	CASSLAAGGYGYTF
TRBV18	.	TRBJ2-2	.	TGTGCCAGCTCACAACCACAGAGCAGGAACACCGGGGAGCTGTTTTTT	CASSQPQSRNTGELFF
TRBV9	few	TRBJ1-6	.	TGTGCCAGCAGGGCAGGGAATTCACCCCTCCACTTT	CASRAGNSPLHF
TRBV2	many	TRBJ2-1	.	TGTGCCAGCAGCTTAGGAAGGAGCTCCTACAATGAGCAGTTCTTC	CASSLGRSSYNEQFF
TRBV19	.	TRBJ2-2	TRBD1	TGTGCCAGTAGTGTCCGGGACAGCAACACCGGGGAGCTGTTTTTT	CASSVRDSNTGELFF
TRBV7-6	.	TRBJ2-6	TRBD1	TGTGCCAGCAGCTTAGACGTAGGGGGCGCGGCTGGGGCCAACGTCCTGACTTTC	CASSLDVGGAAGANVLTF
TRBV11-3	many	TRBJ2-1	.	TGTGCCAGCAGCTTAGGGTCCGGGACCCAGTACAATGAGCAGTTCTTC	CASSLGSGTQYNEQFF
TRBV30	.	TRBJ2-1	.	TGTGCCTGGAGTGTGGGTCAACACAATGGGCAGTTCTTC	CAWSVGQHNGQFF
TRBV2	.	TRBJ1-1	TRBD1	TGTGCCAGCAGCTTACAGGGGTGGACTGAAGCTTTCTTT	CASSLQGWTEAFF
TRBV5-1	few	TRBJ1-5	.	TGCGCCAGCAGCTTGGGGGACGGCCTCAATCAGCCCCAGCATTTT	CASSLGDGLNQPQHF
TRBV7-8	many	TRBJ2-5	TRBD1	TGTGCCAGCAGCCGTAGGACAGGCGAAGAGACCCAGTACTTC	CASSRRTGEETQYF
TRBV11-2	many	TRBJ2-3	TRBD2	TGTGCCAGCAGCACGCATAGCGGGAAGCTCCCCGAATTTAATACGCAGTATTTT	CASSTHSGKLPEFNTQYF
TRBV4-1	.	TRBJ2-5	TRBD2	TGCGCCAGCAGCCAAGTCCTAGCGGGATTGAAAGAGACCCAGTACTTC	CASSQVLAGLKETQYF
TRBV28	few	TRBJ1-1	TRBD1	TGTGCCAGCAGCCCATCCGGGACAGGGCCTAACACTGAAGCTTTCTTT	CASSPSGTGPNTEAFF
TRBV7-2	many	TRBJ1-2	.	TGTGCCAGCAGCTTATTCGACAGTTCCTATGGCTACACCTTC	CASSLFDSSYGYTF
TRBV4-1	.	TRBJ2-1	.	TGCGCCAGCTCCCAAAGGGGCCAATACAATGAGCAGTTCTTC	CASSQRGQYNEQFF
TRBV29-1	.	TRBJ2-7	TRBD1	TGCAGCGTTCCCCTACCCGGACAGGCCTACGAGCAGTACTTC	CSVPLPGQAYEQYF
TRBV11-2	once	TRBJ2-7	.	TGTGCCAGCAGCTCGGTTGCAGGCTACGAGCAGTACTTC	CASSSVAGYEQYF
TRBV30	few	TRBJ2-2	TRBD1	TGTGCCTGGAGTGCCTGGGACAGTTACATGACCGGGGAGCTGTTTTTT	CAWSAWDSYMTGELFF